This section outlines one T cell receptor beta chain sequence together with its context. This clone has only one observation. What antigen it recognizes has not been identified. The sample holds no much larger clone one base away, and base qualities are not on file. Per the germline V gene, LGHNA is the CDR1 and YNFKEQ is the CDR2. V is shortened by 1 base, J by 0 bases, and the region joining them spans 15 bases. The CDR3 measures 17 amino acids from cysteine to phenylalanine. The sequence is cut down to CDR3 DNA, 51 bases in frame from base 1. The source of the sample is a study of PD-1 blockade in classical Hodgkin lymphoma (dated by TCRdb to the early 2020s). Broadly, across the study: Nivolumab dosing was 3 mg/kg intravenously every 2 weeks, continuing until either disease progression or unacceptable toxicity. The study used TCR beta sequencing and CyTOF to define a peripheral blood immune signature of response to PD-1 blockade in classical Hodgkin lymphoma.

The Qiagen DNeasy kit was used to extract genomic DNA from unsorted PBMCs and from the negatively selected CD4+ and CD8+ fractions. Using primers that anneal to V and J segments, immunoSEQ multiplex PCR amplified the TCR beta CDR3 regions. A synthetic immune receptor repertoire was used to minimize amplification bias, and remaining bias was computationally removed after sequencing. The source study handled its data this way. Repertoire diversity was quantified as the Shannon entropy index using custom Python scripts. Unsorted, CD4+ and CD8+ repertoires were analyzed separately, except for combined analyses in which CD4+ and CD8+ sequences were merged in silico. A clone was considered expanded if an increase in frequency of at least 2-fold after treatment relative to C1D1 was found, and a pseudocount of 0.5 was applied to clones undetected at baseline. Clones with 0 or 1 copy at C1D1 were defined as singleton clones, while clones with 2 or more copies were defined as non-singleton clones. Clones expanded in unsorted samples were labelled as CD4+, CD8+ or unknown by matching protein sequences in sorted samples from the same patient. Wilcoxon tests were applied to paired samples to test diversity changes from C1D1 to C4D1. TCRdb's version of the immuneACCESS table is confined to in-frame rearrangements and falls short of the full clone set. An unresolved V gene accounts for under half of the shortfall where checked; the remainder is of unknown origin. V and J calls plus clone size are reproduced from that table; the DNA served to infer D and trimming. For this sample there are about 40,000 clones; 85% to 90% appear just once. Approximately 8.8% of the sample goes to the ten largest clones.

In the paper's terms, the time point label means: cycle 1 day 1 (C1D1), immediately before nivolumab initiation. All trial patients had relapsed after autologous stem cell transplantation, with cohorts A, B and C differing in prior brentuximab vedotin exposure. A total of about 51 patients with relapsed/refractory classical Hodgkin lymphoma made up the trial cohort, and each patient's best overall response was complete response, partial response or progressive disease. Single-agent nivolumab was administered to trial patients in the multi-cohort phase II CheckMate 205 trial. An independent review committee assessed best overall response using the 2007 International Working Group response criteria. Trial PBMCs were obtained immediately prior to nivolumab initiation (C1D1) and on therapy at cycle 2 day 1 and cycle 4 day 1. After peripheral blood was drawn into 8 mL Vacutainer Cell Preparation Tubes, PBMCs were isolated by centrifugation and then cryopreserved.

General findings and caveats noted by the study authors: CD4+ but not CD8+ TCR diversity rose significantly by C4D1 (p=0.0027 vs p=0.16), most apparent in complete responders (p=0.02). Baseline TCR diversity was reported to be lower in newly diagnosed patients than in healthy donors, and even lower in relapsed/refractory patients. Trial patients achieving complete response had baseline diversity similar to newly diagnosed patients, whereas partial responders and progressors had significantly lower diversity. Lower diversity was observed in patients in whom nivolumab was started less than 1 year after ASCT, and these patients were excluded from later analyses so that confounding by immune reconstitution would be avoided. The study was restricted to a single clinical trial cohort, and the causes of repertoire differences, possibly disease activity or prior therapy, were left undefined.

Sequenced here: peripheral blood mononuclear cells (PBMCs), sampled at baseline. The receptor was isolated from a human donor with classical Hodgkin lymphoma. Here the chain combines TRBV4-2 and TRBJ2-5, and the D gene may be TRBD2, 7 bases matching. The DNA sequence follows: TGTGCCAGCAGCCAAGTTGGCGGGGGCGATCACCAAGAGACCCAGTACTTC. This encodes CASSQVGGGDHQETQYF.